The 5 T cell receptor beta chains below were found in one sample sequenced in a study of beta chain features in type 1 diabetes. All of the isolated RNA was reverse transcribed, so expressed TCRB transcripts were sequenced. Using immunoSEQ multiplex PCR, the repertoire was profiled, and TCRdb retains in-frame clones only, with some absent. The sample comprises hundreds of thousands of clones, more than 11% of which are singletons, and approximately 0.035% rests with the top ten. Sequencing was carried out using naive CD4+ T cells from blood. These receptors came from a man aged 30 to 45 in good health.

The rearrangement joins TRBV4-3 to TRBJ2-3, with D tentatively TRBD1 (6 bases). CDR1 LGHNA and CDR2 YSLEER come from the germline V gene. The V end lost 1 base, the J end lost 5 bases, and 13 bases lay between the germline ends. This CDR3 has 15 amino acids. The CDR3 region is CASSQVTRGVDTQYF. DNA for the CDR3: TGCGCCAGCAGCCAAGTTACCAGGGGTGTAGATACGCAGTATTTT.

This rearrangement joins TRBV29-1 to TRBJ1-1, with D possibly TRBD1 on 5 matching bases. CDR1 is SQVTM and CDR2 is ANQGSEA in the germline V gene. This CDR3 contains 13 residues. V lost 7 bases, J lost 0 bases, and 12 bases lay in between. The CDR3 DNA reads TGCAGCGCCTCGGGGGGAGTGAACACTGAAGCTTTCTTT. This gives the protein CSASGGVNTEAFF.

The CDR3 nucleotides are TGTGCCAGTAGTATCGGGCAGTACAATGAAAAACTGTTTTTT. Protein: CASSIGQYNEKLFF. This chain joins TRBV19 and TRBJ1-4; D remains ambiguous. Looked up from germline, CDR1 is LNHDA and CDR2 is SQIVND (reference sequence). The CDR3 length is 14 residues. V was trimmed by 3 bases and J by 5 bases, leaving 10 bases between them.

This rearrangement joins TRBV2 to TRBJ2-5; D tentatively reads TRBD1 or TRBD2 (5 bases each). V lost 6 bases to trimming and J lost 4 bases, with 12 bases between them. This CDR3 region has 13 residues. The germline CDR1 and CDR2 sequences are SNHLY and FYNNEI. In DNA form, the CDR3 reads TGTGCCAGCAGACCCGGGACCTTAGAGACCCAGTACTTC. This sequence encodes CASRPGTLETQYF.

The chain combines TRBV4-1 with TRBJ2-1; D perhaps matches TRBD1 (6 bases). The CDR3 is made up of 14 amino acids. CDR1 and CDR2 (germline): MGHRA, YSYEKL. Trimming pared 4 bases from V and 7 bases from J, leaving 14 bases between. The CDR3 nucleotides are TGCGCCAGCAGCCTGCAGGGGACGAAAAATGAGCAGTTCTTC. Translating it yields CASSLQGTKNEQFF.